Following are 28 T cell receptor beta chains from one sample sequenced in a study of graft-versus-host responses after intestinal transplantation. The data were produced by immunoSEQ multiplex PCR, yet TCRdb's version contains in-frame clones alone and is incomplete. Seen here are 130,000 to 150,000 clones, about nine tenths observed once, and the top ten hold about 0.2%. Antigens of these TCRs are unknown. The sequencing used unstimulated CD4+ T cells sorted from spleen or lymph node cells, collected before intestinal transplant. Receptors were obtained from a human donor who received an intestinal transplant.

This rearrangement joins TRBV28 to TRBJ2-4; weak D call: TRBD1 (5 bases). Trimming took 6 bases from V and 8 from J, leaving 17 bases between them. CDR1 is MDHEN, CDR2 SYDVKM, per germline. This CDR3 contains 14 residues. CDR3 sequence: CASSAQALRYIQYF. CDR3 bases: TGTGCCAGCAGCGCACAGGCCCTCCGGTACATTCAGTACTTC.

The rearrangement links TRBV6-5 to TRBJ1-2; D remains ambiguous. The length of the CDR3 is 13 residues. V lost 2 bases to trimming and J lost 2 bases, with 6 bases between them. Germline CDR1 reads MNHEY; CDR2 reads SVGAGI. The CDR3 DNA is TGTGCCAGCAGTTACAGGAGCAACTATGGCTACACCTTC. Residues: CASSYRSNYGYTF.

The V gene is TRBV5-4, the J gene TRBJ2-5; TRBD1 matches at 11 bases. Trimming took 4 bases from V and 2 from J; bases not matched to a gene: 4. CDR1 is SGHNT, CDR2 YYREEE, per germline (reference sequence). The CDR3 is 15 amino acids. CDR3 residues: CASSGDRGRQETQYF. CDR3 coding DNA: TGTGCCAGCAGCGGGGACAGGGGGAGACAAGAGACCCAGTACTTC.

The rearrangement uses TRBV6-1 and TRBJ2-2; tentative D call: TRBD1 (5 bases). The germline CDR1 and CDR2 sequences are MNHNS and SASEGT. Deletions cut 6 bases from V and 5 bases from J, with 13 bases between. CDR3 length: 14 amino acids. The CDR3 coding sequence is TGTGCCAGCAGAGCTCCCAGGGATACCGGGGAGCTGTTTTTT. Its protein is CASRAPRDTGELFF.

The chain is built from TRBV6-1 and TRBJ2-6; no clear D. CDR1 is MNHNS, CDR2 SASEGT, per germline. The length of the CDR3 is 13 residues. Between the trimmed V and J ends, which lost 6 bases and 2 bases, there was a span of 5 bases. This CDR3 is CASRSPGANVLTF. As DNA, the CDR3 is TGTGCCAGCAGATCCCCTGGGGCCAACGTCCTGACTTTC.

The V and J genes are TRBV19 and TRBJ2-5, with TRBD2 as a possible D gene (5 bases). In germline, CDR1 is LNHDA, CDR2 SQIVND (reference sequence). This CDR3 region has 14 residues. The ends were cut back, 9 bases at V and 5 bases at J, with 19 bases in the middle. Here the CDR3 reads CASGALGPLETQYF. CDR3 coding DNA: TGTGCCAGCGGCGCACTAGGGCCCCTGGAGACCCAGTACTTC.

This clone showed up just once. Written as DNA, the CDR3 is TGTGCCTGGAGTGTACAGGAGACCCAGTACTTC. Residues: CAWSVQETQYF. The chain combines TRBV30 with TRBJ2-5; the D is unclear. Trimming shortened V by 0 bases and J by 5 bases, and 4 bases separated the two germline ends. Germline CDR1 is GTSNPN and CDR2 is SVGIG (reference sequence). The CDR3 totals 11 residues.

The chain carries TRBV10-3 and TRBJ2-1, with 8 bases aligning to TRBD1. In germline, CDR1 is ENHRY, CDR2 SYGVKD. CDR3 size: 15 residues. V trimming: 6 bases; J trimming: 9 bases; junction bases outside the gene matches: 13. The CDR3 here is CAISDVQGARAEQFF. The CDR3 DNA sequence: TGTGCCATCAGCGACGTCCAGGGGGCGCGGGCTGAGCAGTTCTTC.

This clone appeared once. The chain is built from TRBV5-1 and TRBJ2-5, with D possibly being TRBD1 (5 bases). TRBJ2-7 explains the end of the DNA better; the J call may be wrong. In germline, CDR1 is SGHRS, CDR2 YFSETQ. The CDR3 runs to 15 residues. The CDR3 region has the DNA TGCGCCAGCAGCACAGGACCTTCGATGGGCTACGAGCAGTACTTC. Protein product: CASSTGPSMGYEQYF.

This rearrangement joins TRBV5-1 to TRBJ2-1; no firm D call. The CDR3 has 15 amino acids. From germline, CDR1 is SGHRS and CDR2 YFSETQ. Between the trimmed V and J ends, which lost 0 bases and 3 bases, there was a span of 10 bases. This chain's CDR3 is CASSLGGELYNEQFF. DNA of the CDR3: TGCGCCAGCAGCTTGGGGGGTGAGCTCTACAATGAGCAGTTCTTC.

The V and J genes are TRBV6-1 and TRBJ2-7, with TRBD1 matching 7 bases. The CDR3 extends over 14 amino acids. In germline, CDR1 is MNHNS, CDR2 SASEGT. V was pared by 5 bases and J by 2 bases, with 6 bases of the junction left unmatched. DNA of the CDR3: TGTGCCAGCAGTAGACCCGGGACAGCCTACGAGCAGTACTTC. Translating it yields CASSRPGTAYEQYF.

This chain connects TRBV28 to TRBJ1-2, with D hard to call. CDR3 length equals 12 residues. Trimming took 8 bases from V and 6 from J, leaving 13 bases between them. The germline V gene encodes CDR1 MDHEN and CDR2 SYDVKM. The CDR3 sequence: CASADTNNGYTF. Written as DNA, the CDR3 is TGTGCCAGCGCAGACACGAATAATGGCTACACCTTC.

The V gene is TRBV7-9, the J gene TRBJ1-1; no reliable D call. Trimming cost V 3 bases and J 6 bases, with 20 bases left between them. Per germline, CDR1 SEHNR and CDR2 FQNEAQ (reference sequence). This CDR3 region has 16 residues. Here the CDR3 reads CASSLTRGVVRPEAFF. DNA of the CDR3: TGTGCCAGCAGCTTGACGAGAGGAGTTGTGCGGCCTGAAGCTTTCTTT. Supplemented by reference TRBV7-9 and TRBJ1-1, the full variable domain reads DTGVSQNPRHKITKRGQNVTFRCDPISEHNRLYWYRQTLGQGPEFLTYFQNEAQLEKSRLLSDRFSAERPKGSFSTLEIQRTEQGDSAMYLCASSLTRGVVRPEAFFGQGTRLTVV.

V usage is TRBV28 and J usage is TRBJ2-5; D not resolved. This CDR3 comprises 12 residues. Germline loops: CDR1 MDHEN, CDR2 SYDVKM. V lost 3 bases to trimming and J lost 6 bases, with 8 bases between them. The CDR3 DNA is TGTGCCAGCAGTTTCCCCACGCAGACCCAGTACTTC. Translated: CASSFPTQTQYF.

V gene TRBV11-1 combines with J gene TRBJ2-1, with D tentatively TRBD2 (6 bases). The germline V and J ends were trimmed by 8 bases and 5 bases, with 7 bases remaining between them. This CDR3 is built from 11 residues. The V gene's germline CDR1 is SGHAT and CDR2 FQDESV (reference sequence). The CDR3 spells CASGRNNEQFF. The DNA of the CDR3 is TGTGCCAGCGGGAGGAACAATGAGCAGTTCTTC.

The V call is TRBV18, the J call TRBJ2-6; TRBD1 aligns across 7 bases. The V and J ends lost 3 bases and 2 bases, in that order; junction bases with no gene match: 1. CDR1 and CDR2 (germline): KGHSH, LQKENI. The CDR3 runs to 15 residues. DNA of the CDR3: TGTGCCAGCTCACCTACAGGGGCTGGGGCCAACGTCCTGACTTTC. As protein: CASSPTGAGANVLTF.

The chain is built from TRBV7-9 and TRBJ1-2; no clear D. The CDR3 contains 13 residues. The V gene's germline CDR1 is SEHNR and CDR2 FQNEAQ (reference sequence). Trimming took 5 bases from V and 7 from J, leaving 14 bases between them. CDR3 coding DNA: TGTGCCAGCAGCCCCCTGCGACTGATTGGCTACACCTTC. It yields the protein CASSPLRLIGYTF.

On this clone itself: This sample includes further DNA sequences coding for the same CDR3. The chain recombines TRBV2 with TRBJ2-5; TRBD2 matches 9 bases. The V segment lost 4 bases and the J segment 4 bases; nucleotides outside the gene matches: 4. The CDR3 extends over 14 amino acids. Germline CDR1 is SNHLY and CDR2 is FYNNEI. The CDR3 DNA reads as TGTGCCAGCAGTGTTAGCGGGAGTGGAGAGACCCAGTACTTC. Translation: CASSVSGSGETQYF.

The chain combines TRBV4-2 with TRBJ2-3; no clear D. In germline, CDR1 is LGHNA, CDR2 YNFKEQ. Trimming took 0 bases from V and 0 from J, leaving 7 bases between them. This CDR3 is built from 15 residues. As DNA, the CDR3 is TGTGCCAGCAGCCAAGACGTCGTAAGCACAGATACGCAGTATTTT. It translates to CASSQDVVSTDTQYF.

The chain combines TRBV2 with TRBJ1-2; no clear D. The CDR3 consists of 12 residues. Trimming shortened V by 2 bases and J by 4 bases, and 5 bases separated the two germline ends. The V gene's germline CDR1 is SNHLY and CDR2 FYNNEI. This CDR3 is CASSERGYGYTF. In DNA form, the CDR3 reads TGTGCCAGCAGTGAACGAGGCTATGGCTACACCTTC.

This chain's CDR3 is CASSAGRSYEQYF. DNA of the CDR3: TGTGCCAGCAGTGCGGGCAGGAGCTACGAGCAGTACTTC. This rearrangement joins TRBV6-1 to TRBJ2-7; D is ambiguous. The CDR3 loop spans 13 amino acids. V lost 4 bases and J lost 3, with 10 bases in between. Germline lookup yields CDR1 MNHNS and CDR2 SASEGT.

The rearrangement joins TRBV5-1 to TRBJ2-2; no reliable D call. The CDR3 runs 13 residues. Germline V gene sequence: CDR1 SGHRS, CDR2 YFSETQ. Between the trimmed V and J ends, which lost 7 bases and 4 bases, there was a span of 11 bases. The CDR3 loop is CASSLPGTGELFF. The CDR3 DNA follows: TGCGCCAGCTCACTCCCGGGCACCGGGGAGCTGTTTTTT.

As DNA, the CDR3 is TGTGCCAGTAGACAGGAGCTGGGCTCACCCCTCCACTTT. Residues: CASRQELGSPLHF. The rearrangement uses TRBV2 and TRBJ1-6, with D possibly TRBD1 on 6 matching bases. V was cut by 9 bases and J by 10 bases, with 16 bases left in between. The CDR3 totals 13 residues. Per the germline V gene, CDR1 is SNHLY and CDR2 is FYNNEI.

V and J are TRBV10-3 and TRBJ2-4; D tentatively fits TRBD1 or TRBD2 (5 bases each). From germline, CDR1 is ENHRY and CDR2 SYGVKD. V lost 6 bases and J lost 9, with 12 bases in between. The CDR3 consists of 12 residues. The CDR3 DNA is TGTGCCATCAGGGGGGACGCGAGCATTCAGTACTTC. Amino acids: CAIRGDASIQYF.

This rearrangement joins TRBV18 to TRBJ1-5; no definite D call. Germline V gene sequence: CDR1 KGHSH, CDR2 LQKENI. V lost 1 base, J lost 4 bases, and 5 bases lay in between. The CDR3 is made up of 13 amino acids. DNA for the CDR3: TGTGCCAGCTCACCACTCGCTAATCAGCCCCAGCATTTT. Translating gives CASSPLANQPQHF.

The V gene is TRBV10-3, the J gene TRBJ2-7; D is unresolved. The CDR3 totals 15 residues. The V gene lost 2 bases and the J gene lost 1 base, with 12 bases spanning the gap. Germline lookup yields CDR1 ENHRY and CDR2 SYGVKD. The CDR3 DNA follows: TGTGCCATCAGTGAGCCATCGACTGGGTCCTACGAGCAGTACTTC. It yields the protein CAISEPSTGSYEQYF.

This chain joins TRBV4-1 and TRBJ1-6; 11 bases are a match to TRBD1. Trimming removed 5 bases from V and 9 bases from J; junction bases left unmatched: 12. The CDR3 loop spans 17 amino acids. The germline V gene encodes CDR1 MGHRA and CDR2 YSYEKL. The CDR3 sequence: CASSSLGQGGFSSPLHF. In nucleotides, the CDR3 is TGCGCCAGCAGCTCCTTGGGACAGGGGGGTTTTAGTTCACCCCTCCACTTT.

This clone was observed a single time. V and J are TRBV5-4 and TRBJ2-5; 10 bases map to TRBD2. This CDR3 has 16 amino acids. CDR1 is SGHNT, CDR2 YYREEE, per germline (reference sequence). The V gene end was trimmed by 5 bases and the J gene end by 1 base; junction bases not matched to a gene: 8. In DNA, the CDR3 is TGTGCCAGCAGTTTCGGACTAGCGGCCCTCCAAGAGACCCAGTACTTC. Translated, it gives CASSFGLAALQETQYF.